This TCR beta chain is from a study of T-cell memory formation after mild COVID-19. Study-level background: There were largely donor-specific TCR clusters.

The study's findings and limits: For second-wave clones that peaked at day 37, SARS-CoV-2 specificity went unverified. Some SARS-CoV-2-responding clones were already detected in memory before infection. CD4+ bias marked clones expanding day 15 to 37, unlike balanced contracting clones.

This CDR3 is built from 13 residues. V was shortened by 5 bases and J by 4 bases, with 12 bases between the two germline ends. Looked up from germline, CDR1 is SQVTM and CDR2 is ANQGSEA. Regarding this clonotype: Its antigen is unidentified.

One entry per CDR3 protein results from TCRdb running MiXCR on the 5' RACE reads. The sample comprises more than 150,000 distinct CDR3 sequences, roughly 11% of which are singletons, and roughly 3.8% rests with the top ten. The chain is built from TRBV29-1 and TRBJ1-5, with a possible D match to TRBD1 (5 bases). This sequence originates from a man aged 18-30 years who had mild COVID-19 (a few samples of this study predate the infection). Cell type and time point are not known. Source material: PBMCs or a T cell subset sorted from them (not recorded which). The CDR3 sequence is CSVQVRGNQPQHF. In nucleotides, the CDR3 is TGCAGCGTTCAGGTGAGGGGTAATCAGCCCCAGCATTTT.